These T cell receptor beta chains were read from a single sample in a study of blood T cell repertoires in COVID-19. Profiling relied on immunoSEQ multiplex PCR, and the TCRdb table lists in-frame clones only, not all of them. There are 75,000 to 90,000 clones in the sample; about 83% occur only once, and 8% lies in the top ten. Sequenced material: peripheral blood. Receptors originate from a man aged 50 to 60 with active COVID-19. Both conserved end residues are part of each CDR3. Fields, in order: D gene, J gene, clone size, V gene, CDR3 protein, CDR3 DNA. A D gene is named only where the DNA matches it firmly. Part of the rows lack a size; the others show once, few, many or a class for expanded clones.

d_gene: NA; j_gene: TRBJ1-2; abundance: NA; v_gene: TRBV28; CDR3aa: CASSLYSNYGYTF; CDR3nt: TGTGCCAGCAGTTTATACTCAAACTATGGCTACACCTTC
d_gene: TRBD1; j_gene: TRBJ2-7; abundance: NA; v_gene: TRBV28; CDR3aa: CASTTGNRYEQYF; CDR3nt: TGTGCCAGCACGACAGGGAATCGCTACGAGCAGTACTTC
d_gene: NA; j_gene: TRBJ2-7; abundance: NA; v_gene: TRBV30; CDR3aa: CAWSQGGFSSYEQYF; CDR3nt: TGTGCCTGGAGTCAAGGGGGATTCAGCTCCTACGAGCAGTACTTC
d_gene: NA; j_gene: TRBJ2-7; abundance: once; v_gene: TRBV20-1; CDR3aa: CSASGAYEQYF; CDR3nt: TGCAGTGCTAGCGGAGCCTACGAGCAGTACTTC
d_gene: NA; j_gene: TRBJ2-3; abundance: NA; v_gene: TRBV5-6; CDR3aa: CASSEALDTQYF; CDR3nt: TGTGCCAGCAGCGAGGCCCTAGATACGCAGTATTTT
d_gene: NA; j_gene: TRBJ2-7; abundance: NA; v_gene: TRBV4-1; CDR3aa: CASSQDRYEQYF; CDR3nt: TGCGCCAGCAGCCAGGACAGATACGAGCAGTACTTC
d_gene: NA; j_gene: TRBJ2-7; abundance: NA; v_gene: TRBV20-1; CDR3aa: CSASTGSYEQYF; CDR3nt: TGCAGTGCTAGTACCGGGAGCTACGAGCAGTACTTC
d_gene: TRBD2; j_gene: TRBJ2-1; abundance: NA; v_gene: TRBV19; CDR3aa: CASSTAGALFKLNNEQFF; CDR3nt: TGTGCCAGTAGTACGGCGGGAGCCCTGTTTAAGTTAAACAATGAGCAGTTCTTC
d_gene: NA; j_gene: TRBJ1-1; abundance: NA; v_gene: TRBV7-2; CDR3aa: CASSLDGLSTEAFF; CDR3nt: TGTGCCAGCAGCTTAGACGGACTAAGCACTGAAGCTTTCTTT
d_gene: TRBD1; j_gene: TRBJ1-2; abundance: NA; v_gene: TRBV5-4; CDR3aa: CASSLLGQGLFGYTF; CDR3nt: TGTGCCAGCAGCCTACTAGGACAGGGCTTGTTCGGCTACACCTTC
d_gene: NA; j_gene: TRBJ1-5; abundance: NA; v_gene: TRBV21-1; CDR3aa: CASSTSEQFDNQPQHF; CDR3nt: TGTGCCAGCAGCACTTCGGAACAGTTCGACAATCAGCCCCAGCATTTT
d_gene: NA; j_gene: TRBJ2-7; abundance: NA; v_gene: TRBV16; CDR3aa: CASSLFLEVTYEQYF; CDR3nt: TGTGCCAGCAGCCTTTTTTTAGAGGTAACCTACGAGCAGTACTTC
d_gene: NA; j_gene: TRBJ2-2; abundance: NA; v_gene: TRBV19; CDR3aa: CASWTEFNTGELFF; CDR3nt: TGTGCCAGCTGGACAGAGTTTAACACCGGGGAGCTGTTTTTT
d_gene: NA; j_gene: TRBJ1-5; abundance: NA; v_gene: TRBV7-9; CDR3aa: CASSWGGENQPQHF; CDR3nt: TGTGCCAGCAGCTGGGGGGGAGAGAATCAGCCCCAGCATTTT
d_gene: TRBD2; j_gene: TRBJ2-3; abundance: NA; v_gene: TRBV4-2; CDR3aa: CASSQGRTRMKDTQYF; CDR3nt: TGTGCCAGCAGCCAAGGAAGGACTAGGATGAAAGATACGCAGTATTTT
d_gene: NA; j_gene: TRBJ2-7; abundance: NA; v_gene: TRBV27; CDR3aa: CASSLFDSSYEQYF; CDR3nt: TGTGCCAGCAGTTTATTTGACAGTTCCTACGAGCAGTACTTC
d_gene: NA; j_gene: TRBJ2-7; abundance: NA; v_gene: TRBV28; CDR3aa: CASSFRESSQSYEQYF; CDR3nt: TGTGCCAGCAGTTTCAGGGAATCCTCTCAATCGTACGAGCAGTACTTC